Below, 23 T cell receptor beta chains from the same sample are listed, as sequenced in a study of CD8 T cells in Susac syndrome. Reverse transcription of about 0.5 to 1 ug RNA was carried out with random hexamers. TCRdb redid the calling of the immunoSEQ multiplex PCR reads with MiXCR, one entry per CDR3 protein. The repertoire holds around 150,000 distinct CDR3 sequences, with 90% to 95% as singletons. The sequencing sample was made of CD4+ T cells from PBMCs. The receptors were gathered from a human donor in good health.

This chain joins TRBV28 and TRBJ1-2, with TRBD1 matching over 8 bases. This CDR3 is 15 amino acids long. V shed 5 bases and J 5 bases; nucleotides not matched to a gene: 10. Germline-derived CDR1 and CDR2 are MDHEN and SYDVKM. The CDR3 loop reads CASSRGTGRGYGYTF. The CDR3, as DNA: TGTGCCAGCAGTCGGGGGACAGGAAGGGGATATGGCTACACCTTC.

CDR3 nucleotide sequence: TGCAGTGCTTTACTAGCGGGGGGGCCAGGTGAGCAGTTCTTC. It yields the protein CSALLAGGPGEQFF. The chain couples TRBV20-1 to TRBJ2-1; 13 bases agree with TRBD2. The germline CDR1 and CDR2 sequences are DFQATT and SNEGSKA (reference sequence). V lost 5 bases and J lost 9; bases outside the gene matches: 7. The CDR3 totals 14 residues.

This chain uses TRBV29-1 with TRBJ1-1; TRBD1 agrees at 7 bases. Germline CDR1 SQVTM, CDR2 ANQGSEA. The junction had 7 bases not matched to a gene; V was cut back by 8 bases and J by 4 bases. The CDR3 runs 12 residues. Here the CDR3 reads CSSRQGITEAFF. The CDR3 DNA reads TGCAGCTCCCGACAGGGTATCACTGAAGCTTTCTTT.

V and J are TRBV12-3 or TRBV12-4 and TRBJ1-6; D may be TRBD1 (6 bases). The CDR3 runs to 14 residues. Trimming removed 2 bases at V and 8 bases at J, with 10 bases between. The CDR3 region is CASSLQGTHSPLHF. CDR3 coding DNA: TGTGCCAGCAGTTTACAGGGGACCCATTCACCCCTCCACTTT.

The CDR3 DNA reads TGTGCCAGCAGGGACAGGGTTTACGGGGAGCTGTTTTTT. Translated: CASRDRVYGELFF. The V gene is TRBV25-1, the J gene TRBJ2-2, with TRBD1 matching over 8 bases. Germline loops: CDR1 MGHDK, CDR2 SYGVNS. CDR3 size: 13 residues. V dropped 6 bases and J dropped 7; count of bases not matched to a gene: 4.

The chain couples TRBV5-1 to TRBJ2-7; no clear D gene. Trimming removed 1 base at V and 5 bases at J, with 7 bases between. The CDR3 consists of 12 residues. Germline CDR1 reads SGHRS; CDR2 reads YFSETQ. The CDR3 loop is CASSLNLDEQYF. The DNA of the CDR3 is TGCGCCAGCAGCTTGAATCTCGACGAGCAGTACTTC.

The V call is TRBV2, the J call TRBJ1-5, with 8 bases that match TRBD1. Germline lookup yields CDR1 SNHLY and CDR2 FYNNEI. After removal of 11 bases from V and 5 bases from J, the junction contained 8 bases not matched to a gene. This CDR3 has 13 residues. CDR3 sequence (DNA): TGTGCCTGCAACGGACAGGGAGATCAGCCCCAGCATTTT. Its translation: CACNGQGDQPQHF. Complete variable domain (other parts from reference TRBV2 and TRBJ1-5): EPEVTQTPSHQVTQMGQEVILRCVPISNHLYFYWYRQILGQKVEFLVSFYNNEISEKSEIFDDQFSVERPDGSNFTLKIRSTKLEDSAMYFCACNGQGDQPQHFGDGTRLSIL.

The J gene is TRBJ2-7, the V gene TRBV12-3 or TRBV12-4; 12 nucleotides agree with TRBD1. This CDR3 spans 14 amino acids. The V segment lost 3 bases and the J segment 6 bases; nucleotides outside the gene matches: 3. CDR3: CASSLGTGGIEQYF. CDR3 DNA sequence: TGTGCCAGCAGTTTGGGGACAGGGGGCATCGAGCAGTACTTC.

This clonotype was seen once. The rearrangement uses TRBV30 and TRBJ2-3, with 12 bases fitting TRBD2. The CDR3 totals 16 residues. Germline CDR1 is GTSNPN and CDR2 is SVGIG (reference sequence). The trim removed 6 bases at V and 2 bases at J, leaving 9 bases unmatched. In nucleotides, the CDR3 is TGTGCCTGCCCCCTAACTAGCGGGGGGAACACAGATACGCAGTATTTT. Translated: CACPLTSGGNTDTQYF.

The chain joins TRBV6-5 to TRBJ2-7; perhaps TRBD2 as D (5 bases). V was clipped by 0 bases and J by 2 bases, with 11 bases between them. Germline-derived CDR1 and CDR2 are MNHEY and SVGAGI. The CDR3 length is 15 residues. In nucleotides, the CDR3 is TGTGCCAGCAGTTACTCAAGCGGAGGTCCCTACGAGCAGTACTTC. It encodes CASSYSSGGPYEQYF.

This chain joins TRBV12-3 or TRBV12-4 and TRBJ2-3; 7 nucleotides line up with TRBD2. Trimming at V came to 7 bases and at J to 3 bases, leaving 13 bases not matched to a gene. This CDR3 contains 16 residues. This CDR3 is CASNPRAGLRTDTQYF. CDR3 coding DNA: TGTGCCAGCAACCCCAGAGCGGGACTAAGGACAGATACGCAGTATTTT.

The gene calls are TRBV3-1 and TRBJ2-1; 7 bases agree with TRBD2. The CDR3 has 16 amino acids. CDR1 and CDR2 (germline): LGHDT, YNNKEL (reference sequence). V dropped 0 bases and J dropped 6; count of bases not matched to a gene: 8. In DNA, the CDR3 is TGTGCCAGCAGCCAAGATCGGACTAGTGGGTTCAATGAGCAGTTCTTC. Translation gives CASSQDRTSGFNEQFF.

The chain couples TRBV5-1 to TRBJ2-5; TRBD2 aligns across 10 bases. V trimming: 3 bases; J trimming: 3 bases; junction bases outside the gene matches: 5. The CDR3 covers 15 residues. CDR1 and CDR2 from the germline V gene are SGHRS and YFSETQ. The CDR3 coding sequence is TGCGCCAGCAGCTCAACCGGGACTAGCGAAGAGACCCAGTACTTC. Encoded protein: CASSSTGTSEETQYF.

The chain couples TRBV5-1 to TRBJ2-3, with 12 bases fitting TRBD1. V was clipped by 5 bases and J by 1 base; unmatched bases: 5. The CDR3 has 16 amino acids. Germline V CDR1 and CDR2: SGHRS, YFSETQ. The CDR3 is CASRGTGGKGTDTQYF. Written as DNA, the CDR3 is TGCGCCAGCAGAGGGACAGGGGGCAAAGGCACAGATACGCAGTATTTT. Looking up the rest from reference TRBV5-1 and TRBJ2-3 gives the full variable domain: KAGVTQTPRYLIKTRGQQVTLSCSPISGHRSVSWYQQTPGQGLQFLFEYFSETQRNKGNFPGRFSGRQFSNSRSEMNVSTLELGDSALYLCASRGTGGKGTDTQYFGPGTRLTVL.

As regards this clonotype: No conserved phenylalanine or tryptophan ends this CDR3, so it is likely a read error. The DNA is omitted, as the CDR3 cannot be located on it reliably, and the CDR3 follows TCRdb's listing. This chain uses TRBV23-1 with TRBJ2-7; the D call of TRBD1 is as the table states it, not checked on the DNA. TRBV23-1 is an ORF, with its function uncertain. The CDR3 length equals 9 residues, ends included. The chain's CDR3 is CASTNTPPL.

The V and J genes are TRBV7-3 and TRBJ2-5; TRBD1 might be the D (6 bases). Trimming took off 0 bases at V and 5 bases at J, with 10 bases between the two ends. This CDR3 has 14 residues. CDR1 is SGHTA, CDR2 FQGTGA, per germline. The DNA for the CDR3 is TGTGCCAGCAGCTTAACAGGGGGAATGGAGACCCAGTACTTC. It specifies CASSLTGGMETQYF.

For the CDR3, the DNA is TGCAGTGCTAGAGCGGATATTGGCTGGAACACTGAAGCTTTCTTT. This sequence encodes CSARADIGWNTEAFF. The chain uses TRBV20-1 and TRBJ1-1; D is unresolved. V lost 1 base and J lost 1, with 13 bases in between. This CDR3 comprises 15 residues. Germline V gene sequence: CDR1 DFQATT, CDR2 SNEGSKA (reference sequence).

The V and J genes are TRBV19 and TRBJ1-1, with TRBD1 identical over 11 bases. Germline assignment: CDR1 LNHDA and CDR2 SQIVND (reference sequence). Unmatched junction bases numbered 3, after V lost 10 bases and J lost 2 bases. The CDR3 runs to 13 residues. DNA of the CDR3: TGTGCCACGGGACAGGGGGACAACACTGAAGCTTTCTTT. Protein: CATGQGDNTEAFF.

The chain carries TRBV25-1 and TRBJ2-1, with 10 bases matching TRBD2. CDR3 length: 17 amino acids. Germline values: CDR1 MGHDK, CDR2 SYGVNS. V lost 3 bases, J lost 0 bases, and 5 bases stayed unmatched. This chain's CDR3 is CASSDSGGKSSYNEQFF. As DNA, the CDR3 is TGTGCCAGCAGTGATAGCGGGGGGAAAAGCTCCTACAATGAGCAGTTCTTC. The full variable domain, with the rest looked up from reference TRBV25-1 and TRBJ2-1, is EADIYQTPRYLVIGTGKKITLECSQTMGHDKMYWYQQDPGMELHLIHYSYGVNSTEKGDLSSESTVSRIRTEHFPLTLESARPSHTSQYLCASSDSGGKSSYNEQFFGPGTRLTVL.

This clonotype was picked up a small number of times. V usage is TRBV9 and J usage is TRBJ2-7, with 8 nucleotides matching TRBD1. This CDR3 has 14 amino acids. The V gene end was trimmed by 4 bases and the J gene end by 2 bases; junction bases not matched to a gene: 5. The germline V gene encodes CDR1 SGDLS and CDR2 YYNGEE. CDR3: CASSPRQGTYEQYF. The DNA for the CDR3 is TGTGCCAGCAGCCCCCGACAGGGGACCTACGAGCAGTACTTC.

This chain uses TRBV20-1 with TRBJ1-2, with a tentative D call TRBD1 (5 bases). Germline assignment: CDR1 DFQATT and CDR2 SNEGSKA (reference sequence). The CDR3 totals 14 residues. The germline V and J ends were trimmed by 3 bases and 0 bases, with 11 bases remaining between them. CDR3 bases: TGCAGTGCTAGGTGGGGGATTGCTAACTATGGCTACACCTTC. It specifies CSARWGIANYGYTF.

This clonotype came up once. The CDR3 DNA reads as TGTGCCAGCAGCTCATCGTCTGGCTATATCGAGCAGTACTTC. Translating it yields CASSSSSGYIEQYF. This chain joins TRBV11-2 and TRBJ2-7; D is unresolved. This CDR3 spans 14 amino acids. Trimming shortened V by 4 bases and J by 6 bases, and 16 bases separated the two germline ends. Germline CDR1 and CDR2: SGHAT and FQNNGV.

The CDR3 DNA follows: TGTGCCACCAGCCGAGGACAGAGCACAGATACGCAGTATTTT. This encodes CATSRGQSTDTQYF. The rearrangement uses TRBV15 and TRBJ2-3; possible D gene TRBD1, 6 bases. The CDR3 runs 14 residues. Per the germline V gene, CDR1 is LNHNV and CDR2 is YYDKDF (reference sequence). V lost 5 bases and J lost 0, with 9 bases in between.